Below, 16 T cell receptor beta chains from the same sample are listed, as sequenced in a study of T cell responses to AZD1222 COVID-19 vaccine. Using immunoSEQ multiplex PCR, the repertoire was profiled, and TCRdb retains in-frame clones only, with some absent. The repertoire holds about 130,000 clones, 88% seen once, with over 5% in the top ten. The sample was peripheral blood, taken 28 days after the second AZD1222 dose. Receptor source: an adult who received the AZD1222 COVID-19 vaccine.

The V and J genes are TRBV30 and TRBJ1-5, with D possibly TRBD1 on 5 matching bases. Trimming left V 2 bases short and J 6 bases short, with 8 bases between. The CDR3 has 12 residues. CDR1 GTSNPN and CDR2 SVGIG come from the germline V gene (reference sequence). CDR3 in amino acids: CAWSRGGQPQHF. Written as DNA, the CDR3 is TGTGCCTGGAGTCGCGGGGGTCAGCCCCAGCATTTT.

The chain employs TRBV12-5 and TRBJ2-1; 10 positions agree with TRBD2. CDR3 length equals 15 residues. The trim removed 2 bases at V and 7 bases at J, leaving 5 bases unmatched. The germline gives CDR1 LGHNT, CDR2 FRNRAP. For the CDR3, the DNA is TGTGCTAGTGGTTTGTCACCGGGACTAGCGAATGAGCAGTTCTTC. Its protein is CASGLSPGLANEQFF.

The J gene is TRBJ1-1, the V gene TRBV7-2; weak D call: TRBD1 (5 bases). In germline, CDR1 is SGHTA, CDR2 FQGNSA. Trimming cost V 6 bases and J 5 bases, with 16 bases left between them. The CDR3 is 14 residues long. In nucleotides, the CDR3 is TGTGCCAGCAGGCCTACATCATGGGGGACTGAAGCTTTCTTT. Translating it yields CASRPTSWGTEAFF.

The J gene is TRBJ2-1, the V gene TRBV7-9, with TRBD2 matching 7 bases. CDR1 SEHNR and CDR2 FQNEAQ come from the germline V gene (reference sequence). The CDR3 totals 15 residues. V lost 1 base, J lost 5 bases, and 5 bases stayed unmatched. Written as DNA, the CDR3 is TGTGCCAGCAGCTTAGTACGCGGGAGTGACAATGAGCAGTTCTTC. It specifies CASSLVRGSDNEQFF. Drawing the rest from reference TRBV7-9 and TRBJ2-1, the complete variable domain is DTGVSQNPRHKITKRGQNVTFRCDPISEHNRLYWYRQTLGQGPEFLTYFQNEAQLEKSRLLSDRFSAERPKGSFSTLEIQRTEQGDSAMYLCASSLVRGSDNEQFFGPGTRLTVL.

The CDR3 DNA sequence: TGTGCCAGCAGTGTAAGTGTATTCGCTGAAGCTTTCTTT. Residues: CASSVSVFAEAFF. The V and J genes are TRBV2 and TRBJ1-1; D ambiguous. Deletions cut 4 bases from V and 6 bases from J, with 12 bases between. Germline CDR1 SNHLY, CDR2 FYNNEI. The CDR3 totals 13 residues.

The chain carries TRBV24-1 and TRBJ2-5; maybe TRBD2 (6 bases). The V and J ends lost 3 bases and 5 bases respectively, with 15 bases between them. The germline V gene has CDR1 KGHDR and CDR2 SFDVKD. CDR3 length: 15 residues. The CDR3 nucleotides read TGTGCCACCAGTGATCCGGGGACTTTTTTTGAGACCCAGTACTTC. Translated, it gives CATSDPGTFFETQYF.

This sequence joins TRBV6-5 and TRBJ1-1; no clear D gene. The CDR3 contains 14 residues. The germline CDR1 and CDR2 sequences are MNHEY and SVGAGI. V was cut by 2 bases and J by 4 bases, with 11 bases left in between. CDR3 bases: TGTGCCAGCAGTTACGAGGAAAGAGGCACTGAAGCTTTCTTT. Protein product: CASSYEERGTEAFF.

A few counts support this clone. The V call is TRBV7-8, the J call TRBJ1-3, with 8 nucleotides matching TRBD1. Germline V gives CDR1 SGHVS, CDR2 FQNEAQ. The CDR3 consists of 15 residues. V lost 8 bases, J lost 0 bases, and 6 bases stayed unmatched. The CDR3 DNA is TGTGCCAGCGCCGCAGGGGGCACCTCTGGAAACACCATATATTTT. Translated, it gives CASAAGGTSGNTIYF.

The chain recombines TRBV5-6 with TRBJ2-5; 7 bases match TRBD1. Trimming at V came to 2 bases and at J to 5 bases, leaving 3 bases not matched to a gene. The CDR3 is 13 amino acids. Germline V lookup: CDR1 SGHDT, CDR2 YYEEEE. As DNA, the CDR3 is TGTGCCAGCAGCTTCAGGGGGATGGAGACCCAGTACTTC. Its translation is CASSFRGMETQYF.

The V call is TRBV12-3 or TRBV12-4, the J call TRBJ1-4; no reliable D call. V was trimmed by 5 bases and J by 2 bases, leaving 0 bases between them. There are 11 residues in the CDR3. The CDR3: CASSTNEKLFF. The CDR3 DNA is TGTGCCAGCAGTACTAATGAAAAACTGTTTTTT.

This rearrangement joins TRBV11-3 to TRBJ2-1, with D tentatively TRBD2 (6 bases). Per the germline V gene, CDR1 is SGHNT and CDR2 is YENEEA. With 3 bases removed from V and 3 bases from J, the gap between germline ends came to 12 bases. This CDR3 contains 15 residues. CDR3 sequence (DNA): TGTGCCAGCAGCTTTGAGCCGGGGGACTACAATGAGCAGTTCTTC. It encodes CASSFEPGDYNEQFF.

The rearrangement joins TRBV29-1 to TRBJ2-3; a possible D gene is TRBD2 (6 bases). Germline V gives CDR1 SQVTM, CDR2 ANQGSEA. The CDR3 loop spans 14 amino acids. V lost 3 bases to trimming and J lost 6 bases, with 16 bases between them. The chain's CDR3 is CSVDRDSNEDTQYF. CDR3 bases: TGCAGCGTTGACCGGGACTCCAATGAGGATACGCAGTATTTT.

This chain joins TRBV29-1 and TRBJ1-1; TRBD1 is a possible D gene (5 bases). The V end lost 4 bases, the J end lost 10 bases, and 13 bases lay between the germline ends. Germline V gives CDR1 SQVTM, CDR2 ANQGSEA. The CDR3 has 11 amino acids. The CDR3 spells CSVVEGRRAFF. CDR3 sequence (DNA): TGCAGCGTTGTGGAGGGGAGGCGAGCTTTCTTT.

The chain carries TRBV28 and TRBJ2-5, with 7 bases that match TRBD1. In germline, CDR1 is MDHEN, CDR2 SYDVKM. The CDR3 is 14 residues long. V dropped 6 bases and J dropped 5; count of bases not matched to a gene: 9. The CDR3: CASSLDRARETQYF. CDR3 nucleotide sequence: TGTGCCAGCAGCCTTGACAGGGCGCGGGAGACCCAGTACTTC.

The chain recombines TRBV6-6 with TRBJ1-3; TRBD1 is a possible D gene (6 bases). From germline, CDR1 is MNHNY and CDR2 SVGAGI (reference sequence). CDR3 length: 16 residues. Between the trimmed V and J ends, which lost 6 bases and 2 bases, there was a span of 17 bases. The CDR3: CASSLQGRGPGNTIYF. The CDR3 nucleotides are TGTGCCAGCAGCCTTCAGGGGCGCGGGCCTGGAAACACCATATATTTT.

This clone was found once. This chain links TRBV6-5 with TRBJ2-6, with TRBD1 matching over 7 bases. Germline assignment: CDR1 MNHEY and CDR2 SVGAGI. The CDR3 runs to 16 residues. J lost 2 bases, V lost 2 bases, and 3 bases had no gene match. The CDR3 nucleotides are TGTGCCAGCAGTTACCGGGGACAGCCTGGGGCCAACGTCCTGACTTTC. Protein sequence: CASSYRGQPGANVLTF.